This TCR beta chain was observed in a study of T cell responses to AZD1222 COVID-19 vaccine. Findings of the study overall: Sampling that yielded the repertoires occurred only after the peak T cell response. White British ancestry dominated among donors, who included more females, and clonal diversity was possibly underestimated.

Germline CDR1 reads MNHEY; CDR2 reads SVGAGI. V lost 6 bases to trimming and J lost 4 bases, with 10 bases between them. This CDR3 is built from 12 residues. Some clones are missing from TCRdb's copy, which holds only in-frame ones; the method was immunoSEQ multiplex PCR. The sample gives about 92,000 clones, about 86% of which show up once; under 13% is in the top ten. Worth noting for this clone: Its specificity is not known.

The specimen comprised peripheral blood, sampled on day 0 of MenACWY control vaccination. This chain connects TRBV6-5 to TRBJ2-7; D not resolved. This TCR came from an adult in good health. The CDR3 is CASSFSTYEQYF. The CDR3 nucleotides are TGTGCCAGCAGCTTCTCCACTTACGAGCAGTACTTC.